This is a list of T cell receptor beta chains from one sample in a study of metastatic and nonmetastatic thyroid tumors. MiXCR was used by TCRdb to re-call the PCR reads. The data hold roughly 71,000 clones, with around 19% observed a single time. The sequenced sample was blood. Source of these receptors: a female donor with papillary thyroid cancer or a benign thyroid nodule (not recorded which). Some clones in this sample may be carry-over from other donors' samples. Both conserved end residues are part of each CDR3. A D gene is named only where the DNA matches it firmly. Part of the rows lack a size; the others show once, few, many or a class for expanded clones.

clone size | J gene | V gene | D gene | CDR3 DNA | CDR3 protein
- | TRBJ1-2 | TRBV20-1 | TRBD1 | TGCAGTGCTAGAACCCCAGACGGGACAGCGGCTATAGGCTACACCTTC | CSARTPDGTAAIGYTF
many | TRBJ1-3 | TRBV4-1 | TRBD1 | TGCGCCAGCAGCCCGGACAGGGGAGGAAACACCATATATTTT | CASSPDRGGNTIYF
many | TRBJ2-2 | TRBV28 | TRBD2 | TGTGCCAGCAGTTCATTCGGACTAGCGGCGAACACCGGGGAGCTGTTTTTT | CASSSFGLAANTGELFF
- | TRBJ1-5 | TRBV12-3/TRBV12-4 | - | TGTGCCAGCAGTAGATCTGGCAATCAGCCCCAGCATTTT | CASSRSGNQPQHF
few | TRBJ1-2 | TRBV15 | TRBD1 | TGTGCCACCAGCAGAGGGGACAGTAACTATGGCTACACCTTC | CATSRGDSNYGYTF
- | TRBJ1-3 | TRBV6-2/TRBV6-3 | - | TGTGCCAGCAGTTATTCCCAGGGTATCTCCAGCTCTGGAAACACCATATATTTT | CASSYSQGISSSGNTIYF
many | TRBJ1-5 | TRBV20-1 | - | TGCAGTGCTCCTGTCGGGGGTAGCAATCAGCCCCAGCATTTT | CSAPVGGSNQPQHF
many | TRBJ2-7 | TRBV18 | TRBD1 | TGTGCCAGCTCATGGGACAGGTACTACGAGCAGTACTTC | CASSWDRYYEQYF
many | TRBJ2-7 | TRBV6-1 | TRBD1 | TGTGCCAGCAGTACGGGACAGGGCCCTTACGAGCAGTACTTC | CASSTGQGPYEQYF
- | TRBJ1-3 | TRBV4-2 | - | TGTGCCAGCAGCCAAGAAGGCGCTGGAAACACCATATATTTT | CASSQEGAGNTIYF
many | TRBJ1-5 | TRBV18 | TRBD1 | TGTGCCAGCTCACGGGGACAGGGGGCCGATCAGCCCCAGCATTTT | CASSRGQGADQPQHF
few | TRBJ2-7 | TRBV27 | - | TGTGCCAGGAACTACCCCGAGGGAAACCTCTCATACGAGCAGTACTTC | CARNYPEGNLSYEQYF
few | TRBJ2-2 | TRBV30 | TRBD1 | TGTGCCTGGAGAGTGCAGGGGGCCGGGGAGCTGTTTTTT | CAWRVQGAGELFF
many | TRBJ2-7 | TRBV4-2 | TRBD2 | TGTGCCAGCAGCCAAGATACCCTAGCGGGAGCACCCTACGAGCAGTACTTC | CASSQDTLAGAPYEQYF
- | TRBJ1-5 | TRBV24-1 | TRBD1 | TGTGCCACCACGACTAGCTGGGCCTCCGCGGACAGGGGGCGGACCGGTCAGCCCCAACATTTT | CATTTSWASADRGRTGQPQHF
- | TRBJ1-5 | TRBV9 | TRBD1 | TGTGCCAGCAGCGTGGACAGGGAACAGCCCCAGCATTTT | CASSVDREQPQHF
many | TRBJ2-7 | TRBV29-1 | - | TGCAGCGTTGAAGCGGGGGGCAACGAGCAGTACTTC | CSVEAGGNEQYF
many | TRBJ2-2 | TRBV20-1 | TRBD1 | TGCAGTGCTAGTCGACAGGGGCTGATTAGCGGGGAGCTGTTTTTT | CSASRQGLISGELFF
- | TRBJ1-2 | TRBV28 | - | TGTGCCAGCGGTTCCTGGGACAACCGTCCTAACTATGGCTACACCTTC | CASGSWDNRPNYGYTF
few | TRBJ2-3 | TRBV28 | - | TGTGCCAGCAGTTTCGCCACCGGGGACACAGATACGCAGTATTTT | CASSFATGDTDTQYF
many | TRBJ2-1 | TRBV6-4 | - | TGTGCCAGCAGTGTAGGAACGGGAAAAGCCTACAATGAGCAGTTCTTC | CASSVGTGKAYNEQFF
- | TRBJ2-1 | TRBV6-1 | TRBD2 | TGTGCCAGCAGCACCCTTACTAGCGAGAACTACAATGAGCAGTTCTTC | CASSTLTSENYNEQFF
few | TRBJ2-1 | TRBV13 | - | TGTGCCAGCAGCTTAGAGGGACGGAGCGAAGTTGAGCAGTTCTTC | CASSLEGRSEVEQFF
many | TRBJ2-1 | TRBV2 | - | TGTGCCAGCAGTGGTCAGGGCAGGGGATTTGGTGAGCAGTTCTTC | CASSGQGRGFGEQFF
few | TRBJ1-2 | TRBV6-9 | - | - | CASSSSDRAFNGYTF
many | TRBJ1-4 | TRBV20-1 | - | TGCAGTGCTAGTAGGGACTCAACTAATGAAAAACTGTTTTTT | CSASRDSTNEKLFF
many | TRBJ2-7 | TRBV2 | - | TGTGCCAGCAGCGCCGGGGGAACCTACGAGCAGTACTTC | CASSAGGTYEQYF
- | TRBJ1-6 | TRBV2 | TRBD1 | TGTGCCAGCTCGGGGTTGGGACAGGGCGATAATTCACCCCTCCACTTT | CASSGLGQGDNSPLHF
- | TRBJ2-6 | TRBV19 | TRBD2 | TGTGCCAGTACCCCAGTACCGAACGTCAGCGGGACTAATTCTGGGGCCAACGTCCTGACTTTC | CASTPVPNVSGTNSGANVLTF
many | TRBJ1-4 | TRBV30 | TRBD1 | TGTGCCTGGAGATCCGGGACAGGGAGTCCAAAACTGTTTTTT | CAWRSGTGSPKLFF
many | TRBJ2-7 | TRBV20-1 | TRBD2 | TGCAGTGCTTATAGCGGGACCGTTTCCTACGAGCAGTACTTC | CSAYSGTVSYEQYF
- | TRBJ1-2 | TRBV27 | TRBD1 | TGTGCCAGCAGTCCTGCCGGGACAGCTAACTATGGCTACACCTTC | CASSPAGTANYGYTF
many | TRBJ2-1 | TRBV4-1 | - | TGCGCCAGCAGCCAAGAAACTACGACCCACAATGAGCAGTTCTTC | CASSQETTTHNEQFF